The entry below gives a single T cell receptor beta chain sequence along with its context. This specimen comes from a study of blood T cell repertoires in COVID-19. V was cut by 8 bases and J by 0 bases, with 2 bases left in between. The CDR3 spans 11 residues. Germline CDR1 reads SEHNR; CDR2 reads FQNEAQ (reference sequence). Authors' analysis steps: Estimation of nucleated cell counts relied on the amplification of reference gene primers. Clones were read by immunoSEQ multiplex PCR, and TCRdb kept only the in-frame ones, dropping some. The D gene and trimming were derived from the DNA, and the V and J assignments and clone size from that table. The sample has 300,000 to 450,000 clones, over 75% seen once. In assigning cohorts, the study relied on participant-reported clinical history.

Sequenced input: PBMCs or T cells enriched from blood (not recorded which). The origin of this receptor is a young man who had recovered from COVID-19. The genes are TRBV7-9 and TRBJ1-3; D is unclear. CDR3 protein: CASRSGNTIYF. The DNA of the CDR3 is TGTGCCAGCCGCTCTGGAAACACCATATATTTT.